Following are 21 T cell receptor beta chains from one sample sequenced in a study of T cells in Graves' hyperthyroidism and ophthalmopathy. The source material, RNA transcripts, was used to amplify TCR beta CDR3 regions. The study used the HTBI primer set for a first-round RT-PCR of the TCR CDR3. In TCRdb, the multiplex PCR reads were re-called with MiXCR into one record per CDR3 protein. The sample lists a few hundred thousand distinct CDR3 sequences, roughly 13% occurring once. The sequenced material came from blood. The receptors were sampled from a middle-aged woman with Graves' ophthalmopathy.

The CDR3 bases are TGTGCCAGCAGCCAAGACGGGGGGGGCACAGATACGCAGTATTTT. Translation: CASSQDGGGTDTQYF. This chain joins TRBV4-2 and TRBJ2-3; 8 nucleotides line up with TRBD2. Germline lookup yields CDR1 LGHNA and CDR2 YNFKEQ. Trimming took 0 bases from V and 1 from J; bases not matched to a gene: 0. This CDR3 spans 15 amino acids.

This clonotype showed up just a few times. The germline gene is not matched at one end of the junction; a read error may be the cause. The chain recombines TRBV6-4 with TRBJ1-1; no definite D call. Germline V gene sequence: CDR1 MRHNA, CDR2 SNTAGT. The CDR3 sequence is 14 residues long. CDR3 DNA: TGTGCCAGCCCCCAAGGGTCCTTGAACGCTGAAGCTTTCTTT. Translation gives CASPQGSLNAEAFF.

In this sample, this clonotype turned up many times. The chain employs TRBV28 and TRBJ2-1, with 9 bases matching TRBD2. The CDR3 is 15 amino acids. CDR1 and CDR2 (germline): MDHEN, SYDVKM. V was pared by 6 bases and J by 4 bases, with 7 bases of the junction left unmatched. CDR3 sequence: CASSMGLAEYNEQFF. The CDR3 DNA follows: TGTGCCAGCAGCATGGGACTAGCTGAGTACAATGAGCAGTTCTTC.

This clonotype occurred a few times. V is TRBV20-1 and J is TRBJ2-5; 10 bases line up with TRBD1. There are 14 residues in the CDR3. CDR1 is DFQATT and CDR2 is SNEGSKA in the germline V gene (reference sequence). J gave up 5 bases and V 6 bases, and 9 bases lay outside the gene matches. CDR3 sequence: CSAQTGGAIETQYF. CDR3 nucleotides: TGCAGTGCCCAGACAGGGGGCGCGATTGAGACCCAGTACTTC.

This clonotype was found many times. The chain links TRBV20-1 to TRBJ2-1, with D perhaps assigned TRBD1 or TRBD2 (5 bases each). The germline CDR1 and CDR2 sequences are DFQATT and SNEGSKA (reference sequence). This CDR3 region has 12 residues. With 1 base removed from V and 9 bases from J, the gap between germline ends came to 10 bases. This CDR3 reads CSARALGVEQFF. The CDR3 DNA follows: TGCAGTGCTAGAGCCTTGGGGGTTGAGCAGTTCTTC.

This clonotype was seen a handful of times. The rearrangement uses TRBV5-1 and TRBJ2-1; TRBD2 is a possible D gene (5 bases). Trimming stripped 2 bases from V and 3 bases from J, with 12 bases between. The CDR3 is 15 residues long. Germline assignment: CDR1 SGHRS and CDR2 YFSETQ. CDR3 loop: CASSLRETYYNEQFF. In nucleotides, the CDR3 is TGCGCCAGCAGCTTAAGGGAGACCTACTACAATGAGCAGTTCTTC.

This clonotype was found many times. This sequence joins TRBV3-1 and TRBJ2-7, with 10 bases lining up with TRBD2. Germline lookup yields CDR1 LGHDT and CDR2 YNNKEL (reference sequence). The CDR3 extends over 15 amino acids. J gave up 2 bases and V 2 bases, and 3 bases lay outside the gene matches. The CDR3 is CASSQPSGRAYEQYF. Here the CDR3 DNA reads TGTGCCAGCAGCCAACCGAGCGGGAGGGCCTACGAGCAGTACTTC.

CDR3 coding DNA: TGTGCCAGCAGTGAAGCGATACAGCCCCAGCATTTT. As protein: CASSEAIQPQHF. The rearrangement uses TRBV2 and TRBJ1-5; D not resolved. The CDR3 runs 12 residues. CDR1 SNHLY and CDR2 FYNNEI come from the germline V gene. Trimming removed 0 bases at V and 7 bases at J, with 4 bases between.

A few counts support this clonotype. V usage is TRBV4-2 and J usage is TRBJ2-7; 14 nucleotides align to TRBD2. The V gene's germline CDR1 is LGHNA and CDR2 YNFKEQ. With 1 base clipped from V and 2 bases from J, the junction kept 10 bases outside the gene matches. The CDR3 covers 19 residues. The CDR3 is CASSQAFSGTSGSPYEQYF. Written as DNA, the CDR3 is TGTGCCAGCAGCCAAGCGTTCTCCGGGACTAGCGGGAGTCCCTACGAGCAGTACTTC.

The gene calls are TRBV7-9 and TRBJ2-2; 8 nucleotides line up with TRBD1. CDR3 length: 15 amino acids. V dropped 3 bases and J dropped 7; count of bases not matched to a gene: 7. Germline V gene sequence: CDR1 SEHNR, CDR2 FQNEAQ (reference sequence). In DNA form, the CDR3 reads TGTGCCAGCAGCTTTTTCAGGGGGCAGATCGGGGAGCTGTTTTTT. Its protein product is CASSFFRGQIGELFF.

This clonotype was observed at least ten times. V and J are TRBV7-9 and TRBJ1-5; TRBD1 is a possible D gene (6 bases). The CDR3 contains 16 residues. The V end lost 2 bases, the J end lost 10 bases, and 21 bases lay between the germline ends. Germline lookup yields CDR1 SEHNR and CDR2 FQNEAQ (reference sequence). CDR3 in amino acids: CASSLSQGTGSPPQHF. The CDR3 nucleotides read TGTGCCAGCAGCTTAAGTCAGGGGACCGGTTCCCCTCCCCAGCATTTT.

In this sample, this clonotype turned up many times. The J gene is TRBJ2-3, the V gene TRBV11-2; D not certain. Germline assignment: CDR1 SGHAT and CDR2 FQNNGV. The CDR3 sequence is 13 residues long. Trimming removed 5 bases from V and 7 bases from J, with 13 bases in between. Here the CDR3 reads CASSPGPLNTQYF. In DNA form, the CDR3 reads TGTGCCAGCAGCCCGGGCCCTCTCAATACGCAGTATTTT.

The chain employs TRBV4-2 and TRBJ2-3; D unresolved. CDR1 and CDR2 (germline): LGHNA, YNFKEQ. Between the trimmed V and J ends, which lost 2 bases and 0 bases, there was a span of 6 bases. The CDR3 runs to 14 residues. For the CDR3, the DNA is TGTGCCAGCAGCCAACCTACTAGCACAGATACGCAGTATTTT. It specifies CASSQPTSTDTQYF.

This clonotype has at least ten counts. The chain combines TRBV28 with TRBJ2-1, with D hard to call. The CDR3 spans 14 residues. Deletions cut 6 bases from V and 0 bases from J, with 9 bases between. The germline CDR1 and CDR2 sequences are MDHEN and SYDVKM. The CDR3 coding sequence is TGTGCCAGCAGCTGCCCTGACTCCTACAATGAGCAGTTCTTC. It codes for CASSCPDSYNEQFF.

This clonotype was found many times. The chain carries TRBV27 and TRBJ2-2; possible D gene TRBD1, 6 bases. The V and J ends lost 7 bases and 2 bases respectively, with 17 bases between them. Germline assignment: CDR1 MNHEY and CDR2 SMNVEV (reference sequence). The CDR3 spans 16 residues. The CDR3 protein is CASKETGRRNTGELFF. For the CDR3, the DNA is TGTGCCAGCAAAGAAACAGGGAGACGTAACACCGGGGAGCTGTTTTTT.

There are many counts of this clonotype. The rearrangement links TRBV6-1 to TRBJ1-2, with TRBD1 matching 9 bases. Trimming at V came to 3 bases and at J to 5 bases, leaving 1 base not matched to a gene. CDR1 and CDR2 from the germline V gene are MNHNS and SASEGT. The length of the CDR3 is 13 residues. CDR3 bases: TGTGCCAGCAGTGAGACAGGGGGTTATGGCTACACCTTC. Its translation is CASSETGGYGYTF.

This clonotype was found many times. The chain combines TRBV6-5 with TRBJ1-6; no clear D gene. The CDR3 covers 15 residues. V dropped 2 bases and J dropped 9 bases, with 14 bases sitting between them. Germline CDR1 MNHEY, CDR2 SVGAGI. The CDR3 sequence: CASSYDGVGSSPLHF. In DNA form, the CDR3 reads TGTGCCAGCAGTTACGATGGGGTTGGTAGTTCACCCCTCCACTTT.

This clonotype was counted only a few times. The gene calls are TRBV13 and TRBJ1-1; a possible D gene is TRBD1 (6 bases). Germline CDR1 reads PRHDT; CDR2 reads FYEKMQ (reference sequence). Trimming stripped 5 bases from V and 6 bases from J, with 16 bases between. The CDR3 sequence is 14 residues long. This CDR3 is CASSPEGGLPEAFF. The CDR3 bases are TGTGCCAGCAGCCCAGAAGGGGGGCTGCCTGAAGCTTTCTTT.

This clonotype was seen more than once but under ten times. CDR3 amino acids: CASSMYHEQFF. The CDR3 DNA is TGTGCCAGTAGTATGTACCATGAGCAGTTCTTC. V and J are TRBV19 and TRBJ2-1, with D unclear. The germline V and J ends were trimmed by 3 bases and 8 bases, with 5 bases remaining between them. This CDR3 is built from 11 residues. Germline CDR1 and CDR2: LNHDA and SQIVND (reference sequence). The full variable domain, with the rest looked up from reference TRBV19 and TRBJ2-1, is DGGITQSPKYLFRKEGQNVTLSCEQNLNHDAMYWYRQDPGQGLRLIYYSQIVNDFQKGDIAEGYSVSREKKESFPLTVTSAQKNPTAFYLCASSMYHEQFFGPGTRLTVL.

There are many counts of this clonotype. This sequence joins TRBV7-9 and TRBJ2-3; 10 bases are a match to TRBD2. Trimming cost V 3 bases and J 6 bases; bases outside gene matches: 15. This CDR3 is built from 18 residues. In germline, CDR1 is SEHNR, CDR2 FQNEAQ (reference sequence). The CDR3 protein is CASSLMLAGGTTEDTQYF. The CDR3 DNA reads as TGTGCCAGCAGCTTGATGTTAGCGGGGGGTACGACGGAGGATACGCAGTATTTT. The complete variable domain, with remaining parts taken from reference TRBV7-9 and TRBJ2-3, reads DTGVSQNPRHKITKRGQNVTFRCDPISEHNRLYWYRQTLGQGPEFLTYFQNEAQLEKSRLLSDRFSAERPKGSFSTLEIQRTEQGDSAMYLCASSLMLAGGTTEDTQYFGPGTRLTVL.

The chain carries TRBV20-1 and TRBJ1-2; D is unresolved. V was clipped by 3 bases and J by 6 bases, with 11 bases between them. Germline loops: CDR1 DFQATT, CDR2 SNEGSKA (reference sequence). This CDR3 contains 12 residues. CDR3 bases: TGCAGTGCTAGTCGGGCTCTGGATGGCTACACCTTC. Its translation is CSASRALDGYTF.